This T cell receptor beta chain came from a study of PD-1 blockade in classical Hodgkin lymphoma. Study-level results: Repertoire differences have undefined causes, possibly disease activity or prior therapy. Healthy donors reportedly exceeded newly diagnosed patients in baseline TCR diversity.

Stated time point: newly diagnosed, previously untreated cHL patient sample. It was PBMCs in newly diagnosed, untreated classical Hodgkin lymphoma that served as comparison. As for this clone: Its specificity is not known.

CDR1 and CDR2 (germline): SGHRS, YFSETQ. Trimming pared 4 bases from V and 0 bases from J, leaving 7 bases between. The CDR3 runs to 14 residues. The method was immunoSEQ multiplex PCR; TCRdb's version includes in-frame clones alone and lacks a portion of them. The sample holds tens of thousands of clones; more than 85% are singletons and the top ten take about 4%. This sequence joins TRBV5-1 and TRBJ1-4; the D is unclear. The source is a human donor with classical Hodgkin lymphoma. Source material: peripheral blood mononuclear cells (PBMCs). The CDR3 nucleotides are TGCGCCAGCAGCCCCGGGACAACTAATGAAAAACTGTTTTTT. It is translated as CASSPGTTNEKLFF. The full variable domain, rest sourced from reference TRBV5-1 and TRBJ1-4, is KAGVTQTPRYLIKTRGQQVTLSCSPISGHRSVSWYQQTPGQGLQFLFEYFSETQRNKGNFPGRFSGRQFSNSRSEMNVSTLELGDSALYLCASSPGTTNEKLFFGSGTQLSVL.